The T cell receptor (beta chain) under discussion was sequenced for a study of T-cell memory formation after mild COVID-19. Overall study context: Each donor largely had its own TCR clusters.

This clonotype appeared a few times. What it binds is unknown. Amplification by 5'RACE using constant-segment primers produced TCR alpha and TCR beta cDNA libraries that carried sample barcodes and UMIs. MiXCR, applied by TCRdb to the 5' RACE reads, yields one record per CDR3 protein. The profile shows approximately 480,000 distinct CDR3 sequences, 15% to 20% of them singletons. Study-level findings and limits: Shrinking CD4+ clones resided mostly in CM and EM, and CD8+ ones in EMRA. Proof of SARS-CoV-2 specificity was absent for the second-wave clones that crested on day 37.

This CDR3 has 12 residues. Trimming removed 5 bases at V and 2 bases at J, with 7 bases between. CDR1 and CDR2 (germline): SNHLY, FYNNEI. The TCR sequence derives from an adult woman who had mild COVID-19 (a few samples of this study predate the infection). Cell type and time point are not known. The chain is built from TRBV2 and TRBJ2-7, with D unresolved. The source material was PBMCs or a T cell subset sorted from them (not recorded which). The CDR3 here is CASSIVTYEQYF. The CDR3 DNA sequence: TGTGCCAGCAGTATCGTAACCTACGAGCAGTACTTC.